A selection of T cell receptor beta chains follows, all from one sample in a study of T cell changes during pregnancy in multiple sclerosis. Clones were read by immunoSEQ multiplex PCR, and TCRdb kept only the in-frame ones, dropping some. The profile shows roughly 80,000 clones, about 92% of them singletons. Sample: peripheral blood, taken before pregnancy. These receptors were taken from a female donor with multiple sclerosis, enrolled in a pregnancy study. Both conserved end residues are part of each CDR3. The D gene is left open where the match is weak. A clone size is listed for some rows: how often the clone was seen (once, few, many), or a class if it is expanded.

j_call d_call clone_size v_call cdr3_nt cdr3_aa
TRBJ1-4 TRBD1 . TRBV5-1 TGCGCCAGCAGCTTAGGACAGGATAATGAAAAACTGTTTTTT CASSLGQDNEKLFF
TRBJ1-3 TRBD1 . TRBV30 TGTGCCTGGAGTGCACTAACAGGGGCTGGAAACACCATATATTTT CAWSALTGAGNTIYF
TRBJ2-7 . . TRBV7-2 TGTGCCAGCAGCGGCCGGGGGGCGCAGGTTTCCTACGAGCAGTACTTC CASSGRGAQVSYEQYF
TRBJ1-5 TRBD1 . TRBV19 TGTGCCAGTAGTAAAAAAAGGACAGGGACTATGAATCAGCCCCAGCATTTT CASSKKRTGTMNQPQHF
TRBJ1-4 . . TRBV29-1 TGCAGCGCCGGGGACACCCGGAATGAAAAACTGTTTTTT CSAGDTRNEKLFF
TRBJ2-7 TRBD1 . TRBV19 TGTGCCAGTAGTGCGCCGGGACAGGGGGCCTACGAGCAGTACTTC CASSAPGQGAYEQYF
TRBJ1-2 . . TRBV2 TGTGCCAGCACTTCTTCCAGGGGTAACTATGGCTACACCTTC CASTSSRGNYGYTF
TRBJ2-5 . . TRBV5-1 TGCGCCAGCTCGGCTTCAGGGGACCAAGAGACCCAGTACTTC CASSASGDQETQYF
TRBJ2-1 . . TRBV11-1 TGTGCCAGCAGCTTAATAACAGGTTCCTACAATGAGCAGTTCTTC CASSLITGSYNEQFF
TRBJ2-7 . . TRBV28 TGTGCCAGCAGCTTAGGAAGCGCGTCCTACGAGCAGTACTTC CASSLGSASYEQYF
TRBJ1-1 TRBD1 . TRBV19 TGTGCCAGTAGTCTCGGACAGGGCCTCGGAACGACTGAAGCTTTCTTT CASSLGQGLGTTEAFF
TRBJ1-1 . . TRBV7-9 TGTGCCAGCACCCAGGACAGTGAAGCTTTCTTT CASTQDSEAFF
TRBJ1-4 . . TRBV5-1 TGCGCCAGCAGCTTGGGCCGGGGTAAGACAACTAATGAAAAACTGTTTTTT CASSLGRGKTTNEKLFF
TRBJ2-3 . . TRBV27 TGTGCCAGCAGTTTGTTTCTAGGGGCAGATACGCAGTATTTT CASSLFLGADTQYF
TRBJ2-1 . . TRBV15 TGTGCCACCAGAGGCGGAGTTGGGGGGGCGGTCAACAATGAGCAGTTCTTC CATRGGVGGAVNNEQFF
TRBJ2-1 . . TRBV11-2 TGTGCCAGCAGCTTAGATGGAGCAAATTACAATGAGCAGTTCTTC CASSLDGANYNEQFF
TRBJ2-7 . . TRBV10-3 TGTGCCATCAGTGAACTAACCTACGAGCAGTACTTC CAISELTYEQYF
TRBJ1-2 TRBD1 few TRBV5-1 TGCGCCAGCAGCCCTGGGACAGGGGTCTATGGCTACACCTTC CASSPGTGVYGYTF
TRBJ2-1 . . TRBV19 TGTGCCAGTAGTATAGGCGGGTCAACCTACAATGAGCAGTTCTTC CASSIGGSTYNEQFF
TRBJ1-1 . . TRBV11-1 TGTGCCAGCAGCTCGGTCCCACCTGAAGCTTTCTTT CASSSVPPEAFF
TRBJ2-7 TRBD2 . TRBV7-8 TGTGCCAGCAGCTTAGGGGAGGGGTACGAGCAGTACTTC CASSLGEGYEQYF
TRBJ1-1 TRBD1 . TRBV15 TGTGCCACCAGCAGACCCGGGACAGCCCTTATGATGGGAGAAGCTTTCTTT CATSRPGTALMMGEAFF
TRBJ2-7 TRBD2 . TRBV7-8 TGTGCCACCGGGACTAGCGGGGTCTACGAGCAGTACTTC CATGTSGVYEQYF
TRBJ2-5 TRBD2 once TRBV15 TGTGCCACCAGCACCCAGCGGGAGGGCCTTACCATAGAGACCCAGTACTTC CATSTQREGLTIETQYF
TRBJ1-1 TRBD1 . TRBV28 TGTGCCAGCAGTTTATTGACAGGGGTCAACACTGAAGCTTTCTTT CASSLLTGVNTEAFF
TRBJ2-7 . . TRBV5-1 TGCGCCAGCAGCCCCGGACAGAATTTAAACTACGAGCAGTACTTC CASSPGQNLNYEQYF
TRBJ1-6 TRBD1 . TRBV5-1 TGCGCCAGCAGCTTGGGGCAGGGGGCGGATTCACCCCTCCACTTT CASSLGQGADSPLHF
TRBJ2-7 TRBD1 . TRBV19 TGTGCCAGTTCTAGCCGACAGGGTTACTACTACGAGCAGTACTTC CASSSRQGYYYEQYF
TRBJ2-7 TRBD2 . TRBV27 TGTGCCAGCAGCCCTCTTACGGGACTAGCTAACGAGCAGTACTTC CASSPLTGLANEQYF
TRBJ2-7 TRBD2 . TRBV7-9 TGTGCCAGCAGTTCTAGACTAGCGGGAGGGCCCTACGAGCAGTACTTC CASSSRLAGGPYEQYF
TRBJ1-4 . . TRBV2 TGTGCCAGCAGGGAAAATCCTTCGAATGAAAAACTGTTTTTT CASRENPSNEKLFF
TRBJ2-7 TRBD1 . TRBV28 TGTGCCAGCTCGACAGGGGTCGGCTACGAGCAGTACTTC CASSTGVGYEQYF
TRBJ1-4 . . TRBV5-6 TGTGCCAGCAGCTTGGTGGGGGCTGAGGAAAAACTGTTTTTT CASSLVGAEEKLFF
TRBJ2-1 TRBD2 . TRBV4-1 TGCGCCAGCAGCCCAAGCGGGGGGGGGCAGTTCTTC CASSPSGGGQFF
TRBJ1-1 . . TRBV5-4 TGTGCCAGCAGCTTGGACAGGACGGGCACTGAAGCTTTCTTT CASSLDRTGTEAFF
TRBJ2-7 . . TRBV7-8 TGTGCCAGCAGCCCCGCTAAGGGGGACTACGAGCAGTACTTC CASSPAKGDYEQYF
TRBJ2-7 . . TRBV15 TGTGCCACCAGCAGAGACTATTACGAGCAGTACTTC CATSRDYYEQYF
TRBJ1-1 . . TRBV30 TGTGCCTGGAGTGTGGGGGCCGGGAACACTGAAGCTTTCTTT CAWSVGAGNTEAFF
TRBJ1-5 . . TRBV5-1 TGCGCCAGCAGCTTGGCTACAGGGAGCAATCAGCCCCAGCATTTT CASSLATGSNQPQHF
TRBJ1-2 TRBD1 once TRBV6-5 TGTGCCAGCAGTTACTCGAGGGACAGCTATGGCTACACCTTC CASSYSRDSYGYTF
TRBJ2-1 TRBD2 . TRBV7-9 TGTGCCAGCAGCTTCTCGACTAGCGGCGAGCAGTTCTTC CASSFSTSGEQFF
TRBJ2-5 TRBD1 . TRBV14 TGTGCCAGCAGCCAAAACCAGGGGGCCGGGGAGACCCAGTACTTC CASSQNQGAGETQYF
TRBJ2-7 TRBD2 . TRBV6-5 TGTGCCAGCAGCCGGACTAGCGGGCTCTCCTACGAGCAGTACTTC CASSRTSGLSYEQYF
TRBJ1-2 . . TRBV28 TGTGCCAGCAGTTCCATAACCGACAGGTTATGGGGCTATGGCTACACCTTC CASSSITDRLWGYGYTF
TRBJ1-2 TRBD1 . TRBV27 TGTGCCAGCAGCCCTGACAGGGTGGATGGCTACACCTTC CASSPDRVDGYTF
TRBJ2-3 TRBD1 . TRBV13 TGTGCCAGCAGCTCCCAGACAGGGTTCGATACGCAGTATTTT CASSSQTGFDTQYF
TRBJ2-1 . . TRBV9 TGTGCCAGCAGCTCAACATCCAGTTACAATGAGCAGTTCTTC CASSSTSSYNEQFF
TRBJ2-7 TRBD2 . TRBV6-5 TGTGCCAGCACCCAAATAGCGGGAGGGGCCTACGAGCAGTACTTC CASTQIAGGAYEQYF
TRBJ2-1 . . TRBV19 TGTGCCAGTAGTTGGCGGGTATCTTACAATGAGCAGTTCTTC CASSWRVSYNEQFF
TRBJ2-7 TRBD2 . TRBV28 TGTGCCAGCAGTTTAGAGACTAGCGGGAGCTACGAGCAGTACTTC CASSLETSGSYEQYF
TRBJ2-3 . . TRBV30 TGTGCCTGGAGTGTCCGGGATACGCAGTATTTT CAWSVRDTQYF
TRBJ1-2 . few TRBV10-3 TGTGCCATCAACGAGGGCTATGGCTACACCTTC CAINEGYGYTF
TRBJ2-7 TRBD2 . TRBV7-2 TGTGCCAGCAGCTTTAAACTAGCGGGAGGCCCCTACGAGCAGTACTTC CASSFKLAGGPYEQYF
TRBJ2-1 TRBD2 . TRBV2 TGTGCCAGCAGGGAAGACACTAGCGGGAGAAACCATGAGCAGTTCTTC CASREDTSGRNHEQFF
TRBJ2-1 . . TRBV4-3 TGCGCCAGCAGCCAAGATGGCCCAGGCTCCTACAATGAGCAGTTCTTC CASSQDGPGSYNEQFF